The text below deals with one T cell receptor (beta chain). These data belong to a study of neoadjuvant anti-PD-1 for oral cavity cancer. This CDR3 is 16 amino acids long. The germline gives CDR1 ENHRY, CDR2 SYGVKD. Trimming at V came to 3 bases and at J to 6 bases, leaving 11 bases not matched to a gene. Using immunoSEQ multiplex PCR, the repertoire was profiled, and TCRdb retains in-frame clones only, with some absent. Among just under 70,000 clones listed, 85% were seen once. The sample's time point: after neoadjuvant nivolumab, at surgical resection. The chain links TRBV10-3 to TRBJ2-7, with 10 bases lining up with TRBD2. This receptor was taken from a person between 35 and 79 years old with oral cavity squamous cell carcinoma. Sample: PBMCs, taken after nivolumab (anti-PD-1) treatment. The CDR3 region is CAISESGLAGEGEQYF. For the CDR3, the DNA is TGTGCCATCAGTGAAAGTGGGCTAGCGGGAGAAGGCGAGCAGTACTTC.